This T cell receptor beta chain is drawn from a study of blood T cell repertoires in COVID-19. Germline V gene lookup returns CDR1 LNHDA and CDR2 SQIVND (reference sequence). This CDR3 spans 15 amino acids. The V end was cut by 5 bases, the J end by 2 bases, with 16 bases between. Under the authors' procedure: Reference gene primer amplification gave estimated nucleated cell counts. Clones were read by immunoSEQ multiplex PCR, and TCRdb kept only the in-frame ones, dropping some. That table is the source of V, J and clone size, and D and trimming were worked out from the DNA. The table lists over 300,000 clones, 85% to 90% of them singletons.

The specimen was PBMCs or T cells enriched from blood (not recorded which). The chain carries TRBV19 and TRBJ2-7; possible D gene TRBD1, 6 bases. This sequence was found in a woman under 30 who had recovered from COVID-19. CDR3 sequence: CASSLQGLSPYEQYF. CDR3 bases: TGTGCCAGTAGTCTACAGGGCCTTTCCCCCTACGAGCAGTACTTC.